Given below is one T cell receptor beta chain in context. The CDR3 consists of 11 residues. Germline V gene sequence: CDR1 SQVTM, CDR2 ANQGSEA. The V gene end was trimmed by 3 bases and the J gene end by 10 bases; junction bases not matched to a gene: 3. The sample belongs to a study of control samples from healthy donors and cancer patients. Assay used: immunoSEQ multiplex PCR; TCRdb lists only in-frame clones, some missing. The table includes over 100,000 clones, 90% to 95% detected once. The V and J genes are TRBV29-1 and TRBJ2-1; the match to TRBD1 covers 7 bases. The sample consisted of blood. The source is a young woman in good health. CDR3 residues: CSVDEGAEQFF. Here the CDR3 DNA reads TGCAGCGTTGACGAGGGGGCCGAGCAGTTCTTC.